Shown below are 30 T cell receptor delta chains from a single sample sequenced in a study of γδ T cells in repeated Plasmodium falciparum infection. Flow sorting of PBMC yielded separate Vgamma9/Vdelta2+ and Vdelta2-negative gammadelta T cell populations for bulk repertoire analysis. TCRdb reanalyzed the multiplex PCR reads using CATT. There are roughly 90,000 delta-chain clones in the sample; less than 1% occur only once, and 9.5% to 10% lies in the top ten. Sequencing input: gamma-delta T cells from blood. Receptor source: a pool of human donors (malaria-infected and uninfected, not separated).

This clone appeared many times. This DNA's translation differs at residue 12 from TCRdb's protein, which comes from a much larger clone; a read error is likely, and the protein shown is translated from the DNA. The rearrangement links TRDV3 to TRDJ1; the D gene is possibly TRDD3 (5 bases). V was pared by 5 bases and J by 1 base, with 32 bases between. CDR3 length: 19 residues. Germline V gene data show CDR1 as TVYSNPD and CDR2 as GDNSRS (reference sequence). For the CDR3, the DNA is TGTGCCATACGTGCTCATTCTGAATTGTGCGAAGGTGCCACCGATAAACTCATCTTT. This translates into CAIRAHSELCEGATDKLIF. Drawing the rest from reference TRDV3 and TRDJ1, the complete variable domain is CDKVTQSSPDQTVASGSEVVLLCTYDTVYSNPDLFWYRIRPDYSFQFVFYGDNSRSEGADFTQGRFSVKHILTQKAFHLVISPVRTEDSATYYCAIRAHSELCEGATDKLIFGKGTRVTVEP.

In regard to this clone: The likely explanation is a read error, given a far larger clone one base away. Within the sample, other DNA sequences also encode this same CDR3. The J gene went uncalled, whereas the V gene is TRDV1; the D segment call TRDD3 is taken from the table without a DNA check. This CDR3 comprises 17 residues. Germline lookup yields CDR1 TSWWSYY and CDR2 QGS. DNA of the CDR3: TGTGCTCTTGGGGAACGTGGGGGGATACTAGTCACCGATAAGCTCATCTTT. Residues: CALGERGGILVTDKLIF.

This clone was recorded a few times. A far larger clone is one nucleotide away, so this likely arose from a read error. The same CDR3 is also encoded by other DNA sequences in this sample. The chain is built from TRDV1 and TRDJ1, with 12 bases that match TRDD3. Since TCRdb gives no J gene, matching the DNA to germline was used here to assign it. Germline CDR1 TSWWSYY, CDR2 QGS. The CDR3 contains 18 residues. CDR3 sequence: CALGTPGGYAFHTDKLIF. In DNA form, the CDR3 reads TGCGCTCTTGGGACCCCTGGGGGATACGCATTTCACACCGATAAACTCATCTTT.

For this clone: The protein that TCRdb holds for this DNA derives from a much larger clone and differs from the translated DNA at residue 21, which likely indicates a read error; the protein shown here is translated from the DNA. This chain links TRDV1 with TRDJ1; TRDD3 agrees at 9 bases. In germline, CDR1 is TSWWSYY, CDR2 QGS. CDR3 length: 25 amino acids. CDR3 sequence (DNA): TGTGCTCTTGGGGAACTCTATCCTACGTTTTACCCCCCGGGGGATACTCCAAAATACACCGGTAAACTCATCTTT. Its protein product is CALGELYPTFYPPGDTPKYTGKLIF.

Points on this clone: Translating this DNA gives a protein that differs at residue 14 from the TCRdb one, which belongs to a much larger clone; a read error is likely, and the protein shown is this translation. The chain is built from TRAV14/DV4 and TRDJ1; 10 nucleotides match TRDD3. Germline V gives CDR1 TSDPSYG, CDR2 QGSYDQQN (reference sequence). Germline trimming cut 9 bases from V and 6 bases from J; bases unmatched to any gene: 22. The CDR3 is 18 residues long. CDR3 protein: CAIIHLRFGGIRTNKLIF. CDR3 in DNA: TGTGCAATCATACACCTACGTTTTGGGGGGATACGTACCAATAAACTCATCTTT.

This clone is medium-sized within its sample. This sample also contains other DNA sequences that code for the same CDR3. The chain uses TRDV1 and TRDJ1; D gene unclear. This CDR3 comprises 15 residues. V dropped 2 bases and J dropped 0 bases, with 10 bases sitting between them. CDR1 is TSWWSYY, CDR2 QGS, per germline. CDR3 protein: CALGEVTPYTDKLIF. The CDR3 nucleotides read TGTGCTCTTGGGGAAGTGACCCCTTACACCGATAAACTCATCTTT.

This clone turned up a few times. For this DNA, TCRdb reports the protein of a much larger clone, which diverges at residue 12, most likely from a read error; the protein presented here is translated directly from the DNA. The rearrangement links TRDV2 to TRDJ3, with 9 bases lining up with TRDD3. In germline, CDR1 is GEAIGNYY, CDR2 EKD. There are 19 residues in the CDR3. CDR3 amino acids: CACDENWGSSSCDTRQMFF. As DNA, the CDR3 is TGTGCCTGTGACGAGAACTGGGGGAGTAGCTCCTGCGACACCCGACAGATGTTTTTC.

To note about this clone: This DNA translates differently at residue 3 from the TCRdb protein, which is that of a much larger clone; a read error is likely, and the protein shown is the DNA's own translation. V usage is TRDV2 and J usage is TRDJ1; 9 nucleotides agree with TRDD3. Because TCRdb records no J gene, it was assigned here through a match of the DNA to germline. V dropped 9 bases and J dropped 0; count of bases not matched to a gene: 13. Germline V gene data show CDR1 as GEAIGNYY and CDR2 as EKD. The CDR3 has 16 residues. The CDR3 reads CAPRRGYDLYTDKLIF. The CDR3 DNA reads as TGTGCCCCACGACGGGGATACGATCTGTACACCGATAAACTCATCTTT.

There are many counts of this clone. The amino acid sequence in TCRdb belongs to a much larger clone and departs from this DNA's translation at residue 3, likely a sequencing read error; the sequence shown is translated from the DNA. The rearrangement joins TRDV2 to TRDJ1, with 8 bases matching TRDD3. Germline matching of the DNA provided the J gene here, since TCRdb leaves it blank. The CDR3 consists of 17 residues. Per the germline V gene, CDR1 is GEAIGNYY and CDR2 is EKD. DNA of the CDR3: TGTGCCAGTGACACCGTCTCCGGGATACGAAACACCGATAAACTCATCTTT. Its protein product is CASDTVSGIRNTDKLIF.

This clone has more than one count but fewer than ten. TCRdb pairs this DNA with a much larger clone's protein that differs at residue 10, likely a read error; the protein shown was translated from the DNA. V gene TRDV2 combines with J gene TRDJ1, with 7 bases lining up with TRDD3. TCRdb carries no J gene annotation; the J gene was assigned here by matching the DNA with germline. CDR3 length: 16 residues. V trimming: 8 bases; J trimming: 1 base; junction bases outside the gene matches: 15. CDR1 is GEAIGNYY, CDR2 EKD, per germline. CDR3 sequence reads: CASEKLGVRCTDKLIF. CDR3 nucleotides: TGTGCCTCCGAGAAGCTGGGGGTCCGATGCACCGATAAACTCATCTTT.

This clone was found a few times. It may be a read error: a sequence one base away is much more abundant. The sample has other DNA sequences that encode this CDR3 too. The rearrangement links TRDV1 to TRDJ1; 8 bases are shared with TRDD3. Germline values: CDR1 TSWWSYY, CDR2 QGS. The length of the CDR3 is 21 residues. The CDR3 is CALGELLLSSGGTWGTDKLIF. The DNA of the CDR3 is TGTGCTCTTGGGGAACTATTACTGTCGAGCGGGGGAACCTGGGGGACCGATAAGCTCATCTTT.

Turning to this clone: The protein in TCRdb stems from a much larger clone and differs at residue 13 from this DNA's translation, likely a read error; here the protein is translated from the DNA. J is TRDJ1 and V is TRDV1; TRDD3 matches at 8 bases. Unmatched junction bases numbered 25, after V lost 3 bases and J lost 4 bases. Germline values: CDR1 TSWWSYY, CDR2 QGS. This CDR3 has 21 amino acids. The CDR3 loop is CALGEGTLRPARRGISDKLIF. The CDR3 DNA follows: TGTGCTCTTGGGGAGGGAACCCTTCGCCCTGCTAGGCGGGGGATAAGCGATAAACTCATCTTT.

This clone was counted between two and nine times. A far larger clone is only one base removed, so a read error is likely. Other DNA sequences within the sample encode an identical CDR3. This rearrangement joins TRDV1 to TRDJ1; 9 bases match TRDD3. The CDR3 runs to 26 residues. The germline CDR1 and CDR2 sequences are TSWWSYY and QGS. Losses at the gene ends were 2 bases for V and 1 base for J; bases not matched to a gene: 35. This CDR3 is CALGEAGPSYGRSTGGPRWVTDKLIF. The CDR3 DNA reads TGTGCTCTTGGGGAAGCGGGGCCCTCCTACGGGAGGAGTACTGGGGGACCCCGTTGGGTCACCGATAAACTCATCTTT.

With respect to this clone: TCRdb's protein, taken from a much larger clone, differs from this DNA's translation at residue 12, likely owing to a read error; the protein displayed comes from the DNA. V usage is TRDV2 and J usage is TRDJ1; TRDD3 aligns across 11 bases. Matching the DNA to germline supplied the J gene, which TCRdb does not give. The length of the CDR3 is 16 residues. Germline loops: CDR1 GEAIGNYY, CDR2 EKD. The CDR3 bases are TGTGCCTGTGACACGATGGGGGATACGGACACCGGTAAACTCATCTTT. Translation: CACDTMGDTDTGKLIF.

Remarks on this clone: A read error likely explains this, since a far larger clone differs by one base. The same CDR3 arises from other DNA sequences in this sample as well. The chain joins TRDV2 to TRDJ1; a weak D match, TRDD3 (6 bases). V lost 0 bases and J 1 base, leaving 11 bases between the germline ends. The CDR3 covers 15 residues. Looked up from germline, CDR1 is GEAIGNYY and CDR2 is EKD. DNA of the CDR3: TGTGCCTGTGACACCGGGGGAACAGGCACCGATAAACTCATCTTT. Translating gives CACDTGGTGTDKLIF.

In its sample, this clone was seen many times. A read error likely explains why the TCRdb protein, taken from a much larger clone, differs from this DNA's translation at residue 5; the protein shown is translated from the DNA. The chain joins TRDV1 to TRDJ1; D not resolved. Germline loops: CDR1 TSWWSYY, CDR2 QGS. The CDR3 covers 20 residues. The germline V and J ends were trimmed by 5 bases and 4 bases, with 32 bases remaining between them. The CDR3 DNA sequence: TGTGCTCTTGGGCCCCGGCCCCGCAAAATCAACACTCGATCCCTCGATAAACTCATCTTT. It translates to CALGPRPRKINTRSLDKLIF.

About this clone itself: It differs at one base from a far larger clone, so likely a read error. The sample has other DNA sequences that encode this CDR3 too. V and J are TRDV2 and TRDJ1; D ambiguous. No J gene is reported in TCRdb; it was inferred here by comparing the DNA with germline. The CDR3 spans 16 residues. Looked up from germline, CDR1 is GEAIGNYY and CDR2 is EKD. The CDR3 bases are TGTGCCTGCGACACGGCTGGTCCCCCTTACACCGATAAACTCATCTTT. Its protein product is CACDTAGPPYTDKLIF.

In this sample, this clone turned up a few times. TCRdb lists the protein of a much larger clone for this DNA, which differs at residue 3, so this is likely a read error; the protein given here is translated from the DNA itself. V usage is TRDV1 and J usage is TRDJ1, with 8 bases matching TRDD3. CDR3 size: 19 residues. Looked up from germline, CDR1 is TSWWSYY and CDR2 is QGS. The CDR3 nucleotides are TGTGCTCCTGGGGAAACTCTCCAACTGGGGGGCCTGTACACCGATAAACTCATCTTT. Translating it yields CAPGETLQLGGLYTDKLIF.

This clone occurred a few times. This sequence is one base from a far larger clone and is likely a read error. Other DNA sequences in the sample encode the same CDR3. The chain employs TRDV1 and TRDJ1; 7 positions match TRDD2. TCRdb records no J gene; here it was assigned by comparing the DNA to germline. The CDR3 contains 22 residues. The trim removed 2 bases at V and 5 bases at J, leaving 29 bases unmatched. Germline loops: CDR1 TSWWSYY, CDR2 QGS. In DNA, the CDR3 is TGTGCTCTTGGGGAAACCTTTGATTCCGTTCCTACAGGTGGGGACCACGAAGATAAACTCATCTTT. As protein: CALGETFDSVPTGGDHEDKLIF.

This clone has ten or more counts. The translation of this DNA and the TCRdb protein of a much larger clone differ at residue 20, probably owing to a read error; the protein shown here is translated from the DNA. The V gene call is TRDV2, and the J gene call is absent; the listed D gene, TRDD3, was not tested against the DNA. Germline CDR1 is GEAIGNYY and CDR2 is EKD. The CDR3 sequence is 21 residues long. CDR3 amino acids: CACDTVSPPTVLGDHTDKLTF. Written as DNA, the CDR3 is TGTGCCTGTGACACCGTCTCACCTCCGACCGTACTGGGGGATCACACCGATAAACTCACCTTT.

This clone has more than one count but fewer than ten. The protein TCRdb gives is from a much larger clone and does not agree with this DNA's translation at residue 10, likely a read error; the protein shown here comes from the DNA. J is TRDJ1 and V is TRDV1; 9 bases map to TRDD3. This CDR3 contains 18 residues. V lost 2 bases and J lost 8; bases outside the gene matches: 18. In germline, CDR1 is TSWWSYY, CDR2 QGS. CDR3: CALGEVAPLPLLGEKLIF. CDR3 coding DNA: TGTGCTCTTGGGGAAGTGGCTCCCCTCCCTCTACTGGGGGAGAAACTCATCTTT.

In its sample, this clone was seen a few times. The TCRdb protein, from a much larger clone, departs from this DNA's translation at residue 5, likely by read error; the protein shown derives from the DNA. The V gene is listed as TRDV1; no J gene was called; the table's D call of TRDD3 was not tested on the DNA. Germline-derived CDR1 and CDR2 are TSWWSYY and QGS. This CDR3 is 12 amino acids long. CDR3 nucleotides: TGTGCTCTCTTTGGGCTTACTGGGGGTCTCATCTTT. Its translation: CALFGLTGGLIF.

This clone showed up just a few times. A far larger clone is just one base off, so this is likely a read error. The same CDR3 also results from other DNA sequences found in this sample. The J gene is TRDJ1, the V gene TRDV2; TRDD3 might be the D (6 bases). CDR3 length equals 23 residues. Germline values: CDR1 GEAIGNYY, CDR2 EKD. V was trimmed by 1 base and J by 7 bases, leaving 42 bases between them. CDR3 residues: CACDTGTYRYYMGGTAGPSKLIF. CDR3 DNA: TGTGCCTGTGACACGGGGACTTACCGGTATTACATGGGGGGCACCGCCGGACCATCTAAACTCATCTTT.

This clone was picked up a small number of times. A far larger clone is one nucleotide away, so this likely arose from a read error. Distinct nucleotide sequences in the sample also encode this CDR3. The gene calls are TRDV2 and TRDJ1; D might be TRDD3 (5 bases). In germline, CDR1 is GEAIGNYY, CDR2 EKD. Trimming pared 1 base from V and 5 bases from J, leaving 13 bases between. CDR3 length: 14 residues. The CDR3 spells CACDTVGGSDKLIF. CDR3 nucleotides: TGTGCCTGTGACACGGTCGGGGGGTCGGATAAACTCATCTTT.

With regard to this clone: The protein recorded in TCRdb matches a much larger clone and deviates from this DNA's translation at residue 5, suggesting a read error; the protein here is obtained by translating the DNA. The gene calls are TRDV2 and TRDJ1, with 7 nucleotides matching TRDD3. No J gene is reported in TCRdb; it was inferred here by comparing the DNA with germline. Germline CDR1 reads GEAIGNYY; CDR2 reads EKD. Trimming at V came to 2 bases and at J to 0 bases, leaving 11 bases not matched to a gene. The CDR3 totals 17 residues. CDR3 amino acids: CACDIVGGLSYTDKLIF. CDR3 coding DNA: TGTGCCTGTGACATCGTTGGGGGACTCTCGTACACCGATAAACTCATCTTT.

The CDR3 nucleotides are TGTGCCTGTGACGGTGGTGGGGGATACGGGGGCTACGAACTCATCTTT. It encodes CACDGGGGYGGYELIF. The chain combines TRDV2 with TRDJ1; 11 nucleotides match TRDD3. Since TCRdb gives no J gene, matching the DNA to germline was used here to assign it. The V gene's germline CDR1 is GEAIGNYY and CDR2 EKD. J lost 9 bases, V lost 3 bases, and 14 bases had no gene match. The CDR3 totals 16 residues.

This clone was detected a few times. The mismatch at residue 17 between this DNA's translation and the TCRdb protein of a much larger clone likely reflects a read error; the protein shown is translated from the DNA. CDR3 in DNA: TGTGCCTGTGACACCGTCTCACCTCCGACCGTACTGGGGGATCACACCGGTAAACTCATCTTT. Translation: CACDTVSPPTVLGDHTGKLIF. The genes are TRDV2 and TRDJ1, with TRDD3 matching 10 bases. The J gene, left out of TCRdb, was set here by checking the DNA against germline. Germline-derived CDR1 and CDR2 are GEAIGNYY and EKD. CDR3 size: 21 residues.

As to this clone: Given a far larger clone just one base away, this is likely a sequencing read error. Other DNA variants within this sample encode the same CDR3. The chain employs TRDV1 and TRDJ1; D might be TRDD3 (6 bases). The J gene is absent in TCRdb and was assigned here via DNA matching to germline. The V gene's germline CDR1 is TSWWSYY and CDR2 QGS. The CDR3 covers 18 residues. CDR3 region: CALGEHIPPGAVTDKLIF. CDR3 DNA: TGTGCTCTGGGGGAACATATCCCCCCCGGGGCTGTTACCGATAAACTCATCTTT.

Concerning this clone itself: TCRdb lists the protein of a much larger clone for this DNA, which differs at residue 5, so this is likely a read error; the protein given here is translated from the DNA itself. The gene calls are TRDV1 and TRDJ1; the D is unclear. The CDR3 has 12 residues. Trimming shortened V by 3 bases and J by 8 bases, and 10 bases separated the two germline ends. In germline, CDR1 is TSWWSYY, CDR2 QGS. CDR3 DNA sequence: TGTGCTCTTGGGGACGTTTCCCAAAAACTCATCTTT. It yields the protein CALGDVSQKLIF.

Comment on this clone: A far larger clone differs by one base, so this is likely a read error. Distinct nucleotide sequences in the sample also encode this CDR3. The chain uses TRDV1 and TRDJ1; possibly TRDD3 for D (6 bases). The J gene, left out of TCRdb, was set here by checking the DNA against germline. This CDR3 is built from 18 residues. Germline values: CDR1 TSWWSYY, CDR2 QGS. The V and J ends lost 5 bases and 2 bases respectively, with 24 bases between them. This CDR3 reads CALGTRPWGTHETDKLIF. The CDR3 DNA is TGTGCTCTTGGGACCAGACCCTGGGGAACCCACGAGACCGATAAACTCATCTTT.